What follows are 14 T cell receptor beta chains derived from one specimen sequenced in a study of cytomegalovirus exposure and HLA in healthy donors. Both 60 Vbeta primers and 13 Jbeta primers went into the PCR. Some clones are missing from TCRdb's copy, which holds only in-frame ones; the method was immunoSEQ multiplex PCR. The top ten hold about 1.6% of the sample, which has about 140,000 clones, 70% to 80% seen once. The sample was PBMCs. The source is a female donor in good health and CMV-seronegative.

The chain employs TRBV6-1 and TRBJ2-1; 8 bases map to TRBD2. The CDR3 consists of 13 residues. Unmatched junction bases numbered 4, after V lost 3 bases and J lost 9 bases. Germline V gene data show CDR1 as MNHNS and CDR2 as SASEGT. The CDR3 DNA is TGTGCCAGCAGTGAGGGACTAGGAACTGAGCAGTTCTTC. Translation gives CASSEGLGTEQFF.

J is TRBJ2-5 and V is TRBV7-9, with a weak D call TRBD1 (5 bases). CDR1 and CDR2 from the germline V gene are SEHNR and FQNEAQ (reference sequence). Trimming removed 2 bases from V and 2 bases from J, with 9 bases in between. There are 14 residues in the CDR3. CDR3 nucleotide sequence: TGTGCCAGCAGCTTACAGACAGAGCAAGAGACCCAGTACTTC. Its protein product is CASSLQTEQETQYF.

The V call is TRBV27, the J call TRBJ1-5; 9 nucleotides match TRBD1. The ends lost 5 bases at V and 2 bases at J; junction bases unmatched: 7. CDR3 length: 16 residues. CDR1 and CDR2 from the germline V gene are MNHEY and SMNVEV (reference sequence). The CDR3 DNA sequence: TGTGCCAGCAGTCCCGGGACAGGGTTTGGCAATCAGCCCCAGCATTTT. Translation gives CASSPGTGFGNQPQHF.

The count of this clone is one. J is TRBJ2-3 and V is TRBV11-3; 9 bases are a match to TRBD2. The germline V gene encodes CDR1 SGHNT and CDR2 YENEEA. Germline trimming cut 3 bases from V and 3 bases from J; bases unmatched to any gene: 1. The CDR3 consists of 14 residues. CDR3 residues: CASSFSGSTDTQYF. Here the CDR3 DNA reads TGTGCCAGCAGCTTTAGCGGGAGTACAGATACGCAGTATTTT.

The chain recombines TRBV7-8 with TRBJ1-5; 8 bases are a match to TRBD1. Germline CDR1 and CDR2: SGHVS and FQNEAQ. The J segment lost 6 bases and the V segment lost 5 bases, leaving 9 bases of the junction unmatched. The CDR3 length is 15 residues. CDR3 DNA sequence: TGTGCCAGCAGCAAGGACAGGGCTGGCAGTCAGCCCCAGCATTTT. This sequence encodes CASSKDRAGSQPQHF. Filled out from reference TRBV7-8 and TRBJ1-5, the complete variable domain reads GAGVSQSPRYKVAKRGQDVALRCDPISGHVSLFWYQQALGQGPEFLTYFQNEAQLDKSGLPSDRFFAERPEGSVSTLKIQRTQQEDSAVYLCASSKDRAGSQPQHFGDGTRLSIL.

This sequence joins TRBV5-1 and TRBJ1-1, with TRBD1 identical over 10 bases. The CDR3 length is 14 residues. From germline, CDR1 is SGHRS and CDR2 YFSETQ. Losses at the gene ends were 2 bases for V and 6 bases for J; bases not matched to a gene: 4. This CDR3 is CASSFGDRGAEAFF. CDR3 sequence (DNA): TGCGCCAGCAGCTTCGGGGACAGGGGCGCTGAAGCTTTCTTT.

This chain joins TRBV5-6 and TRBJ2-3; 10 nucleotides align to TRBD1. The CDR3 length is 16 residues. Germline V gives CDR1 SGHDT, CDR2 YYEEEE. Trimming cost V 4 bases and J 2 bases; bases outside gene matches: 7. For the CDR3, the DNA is TGTGCCAGCAGCCGCAGGGACAGGGGACCCACAGATACGCAGTATTTT. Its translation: CASSRRDRGPTDTQYF.

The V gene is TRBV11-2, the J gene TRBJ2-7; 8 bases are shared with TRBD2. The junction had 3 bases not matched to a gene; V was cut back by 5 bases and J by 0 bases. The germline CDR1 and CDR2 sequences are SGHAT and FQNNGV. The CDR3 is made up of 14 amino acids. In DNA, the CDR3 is TGTGCCAGCAGCATCGGGAGGGGCTCCTACGAGCAGTACTTC. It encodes CASSIGRGSYEQYF.

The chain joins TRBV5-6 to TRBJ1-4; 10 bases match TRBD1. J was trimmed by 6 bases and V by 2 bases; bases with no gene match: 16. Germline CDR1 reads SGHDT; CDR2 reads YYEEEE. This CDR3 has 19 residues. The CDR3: CASSLNRDRGRGVYEKLFF. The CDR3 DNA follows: TGTGCCAGCAGCTTAAATCGGGACAGGGGCCGGGGGGTCTATGAAAAACTGTTTTTT.

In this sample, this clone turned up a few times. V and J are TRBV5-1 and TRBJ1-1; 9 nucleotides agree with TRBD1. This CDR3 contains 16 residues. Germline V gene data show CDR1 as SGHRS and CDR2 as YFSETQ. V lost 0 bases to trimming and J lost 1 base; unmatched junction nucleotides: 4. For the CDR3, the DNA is TGCGCCAGCAGCTTGGGGGACAGGGAGGGGAACACTGAAGCTTTCTTT. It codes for CASSLGDREGNTEAFF.

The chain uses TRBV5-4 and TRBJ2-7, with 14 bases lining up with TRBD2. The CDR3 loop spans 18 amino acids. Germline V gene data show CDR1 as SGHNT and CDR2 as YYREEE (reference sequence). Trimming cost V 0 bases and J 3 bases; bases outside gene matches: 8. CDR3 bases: TGTGCCAGCAGCTTGGTGACTAGCGGGAGGGCGAAGCTCTACGAGCAGTACTTC. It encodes CASSLVTSGRAKLYEQYF.

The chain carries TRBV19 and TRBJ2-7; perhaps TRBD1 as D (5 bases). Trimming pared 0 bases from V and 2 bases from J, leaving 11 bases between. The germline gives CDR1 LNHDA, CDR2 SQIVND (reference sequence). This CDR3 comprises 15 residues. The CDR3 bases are TGTGCCAGTAGTATAGAGGGGCCGCAGGCCTACGAGCAGTACTTC. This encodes CASSIEGPQAYEQYF.

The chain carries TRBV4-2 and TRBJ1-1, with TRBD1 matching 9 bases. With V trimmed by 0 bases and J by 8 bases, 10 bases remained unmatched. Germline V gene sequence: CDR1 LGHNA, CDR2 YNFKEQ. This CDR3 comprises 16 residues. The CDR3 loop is CASSQDPGRTGEEAFF. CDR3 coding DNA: TGTGCCAGCAGCCAAGATCCAGGAAGGACAGGGGAAGAAGCTTTCTTT.

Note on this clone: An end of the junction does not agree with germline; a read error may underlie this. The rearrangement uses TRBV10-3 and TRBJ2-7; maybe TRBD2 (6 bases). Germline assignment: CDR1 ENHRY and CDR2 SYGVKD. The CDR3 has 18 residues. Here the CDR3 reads CAISESSGSGVLMNEQYF. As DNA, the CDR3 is TGTGCCATCAGCGAGTCTTCGGGGTCGGGGGTCCTTATGAACGAGCAGTACTTC.